Reported below is one T cell receptor beta chain. This sample was included in a study of blood T cell repertoires in COVID-19. Study-level background: PBMCs, B-cell-depleted T cells, or T cells provided the cDNA or gDNA that made up the material.

Under the authors' procedure: Nucleated cell counts were estimated from reference gene primer amplification. Using immunoSEQ multiplex PCR, the repertoire was profiled, and TCRdb retains in-frame clones only, with some absent. V and J calls and clone size are those listed in that table; D and trimming were worked out from the DNA. The sample lists over 400,000 clones, roughly 85% seen once, with about 3.2% in the top ten. V lost 6 bases and J 3 bases, leaving 8 bases between the germline ends. Germline V CDR1 and CDR2: GTSNPN, SVGIG (reference sequence). The CDR3 loop spans 12 amino acids. This clonotype was sampled from a human donor in a cohort sampled during active COVID-19. Sequencing input: peripheral blood. J is TRBJ1-4 and V is TRBV30, with D possibly being TRBD1 (6 bases). DNA of the CDR3: TGTGCCTGCGACAGGTCTAATGAAAAACTGTTTTTT. Translated: CACDRSNEKLFF.